These 32 T cell receptor beta chains were all obtained from the same sample, sequenced in a study of cytomegalovirus exposure and HLA in healthy donors (dated by TCRdb to 2016 to 2017). The method behind the library was the immunoSEQ multiplex PCR assay. For the multiplex PCR, a mixture combining 60 forward primers for TCR Vbeta segments and 13 reverse primers for TCR Jbeta segments was used. TCRdb's version of the immuneACCESS table is confined to in-frame rearrangements and falls short of the full clone set. An unresolved V gene accounts for under half of the shortfall where checked; the remainder is of unknown origin. The sample data list some 170,000 clones, and over 75% of these were observed just once. Of the sample, 1.5% to 2% is held by the ten largest clones. Sequenced material: PBMCs. The receptors were gathered from a woman in her 30s in good health and CMV-seronegative.

V gene TRBV4-3 combines with J gene TRBJ2-7, with 10 bases lining up with TRBD2. CDR1 and CDR2 (germline): LGHNA, YSLEER. Trimming removed 1 base from V and 3 bases from J; junction bases left unmatched: 6. The CDR3 is 16 amino acids. The DNA for the CDR3 is TGCGCCAGCAGCCAAGGCTTGACTAGCGGGTTCTACGAGCAGTACTTC. As protein: CASSQGLTSGFYEQYF.

This clone was counted only a few times. The chain joins TRBV4-2 to TRBJ2-3; 11 bases match TRBD2. The CDR3 runs to 17 residues. V gave up 0 bases and J gave up 4 bases; unmatched junction bases: 6. CDR1 is LGHNA and CDR2 is YNFKEQ in the germline V gene. The CDR3 nucleotides read TGTGCCAGCAGCCAAGAGGGGCTAGCGGGAGGTCCAGATACGCAGTATTTT. This sequence encodes CASSQEGLAGGPDTQYF.

The V and J genes are TRBV5-4 and TRBJ1-6; D gene ambiguous. Germline V CDR1 and CDR2: SGHNT, YYREEE (reference sequence). This CDR3 has 16 residues. V was trimmed by 0 bases and J by 10 bases, leaving 17 bases between them. CDR3 protein: CASSLDAAIPGSPLHF. CDR3 sequence (DNA): TGTGCCAGCAGCTTGGATGCGGCGATTCCTGGGTCACCCCTCCACTTT.

The chain recombines TRBV5-1 with TRBJ2-7; TRBD1 matches at 10 bases. The CDR3 is 15 amino acids. The germline gives CDR1 SGHRS, CDR2 YFSETQ. Trimming at V came to 2 bases and at J to 1 base, leaving 3 bases not matched to a gene. The CDR3 reads CASSFGTGVSYEQYF. As DNA, the CDR3 is TGCGCCAGCAGCTTCGGGACAGGGGTTTCCTACGAGCAGTACTTC.

The rearrangement joins TRBV7-2 to TRBJ1-1, with 7 bases matching TRBD1. Germline lookup yields CDR1 SGHTA and CDR2 FQGNSA. The CDR3 runs 13 residues. V trimming: 10 bases; J trimming: 4 bases; junction bases outside the gene matches: 9. CDR3 DNA sequence: TGTGCCACCGGAACAACAGGGGCCACTGAAGCTTTCTTT. Its protein is CATGTTGATEAFF.

This rearrangement joins TRBV28 to TRBJ1-2, with a weak D call TRBD1 (5 bases). This CDR3 is 16 amino acids long. The germline CDR1 and CDR2 sequences are MDHEN and SYDVKM. Trimming took off 2 bases at V and 0 bases at J, with 13 bases between the two ends. CDR3: CASSLLGAESNYGYTF. For the CDR3, the DNA is TGTGCCAGCAGTTTACTTGGGGCAGAATCTAACTATGGCTACACCTTC.

The J gene is TRBJ2-7, the V gene TRBV29-1; 7 bases match TRBD1. The CDR3 is 16 residues long. Per germline, CDR1 SQVTM and CDR2 ANQGSEA. J gave up 0 bases and V 6 bases, and 14 bases lay outside the gene matches. The CDR3 loop is CSVAGTARAASYEQYF. DNA for the CDR3: TGCAGCGTCGCCGGGACAGCCAGGGCAGCCTCCTACGAGCAGTACTTC.

The chain links TRBV7-7 to TRBJ2-1; 9 nucleotides line up with TRBD1. Trimming took 5 bases from V and 2 from J; bases not matched to a gene: 4. Germline CDR1 SSHAT, CDR2 FNYEAQ (reference sequence). The CDR3 runs to 15 residues. CDR3 loop: CASSLRTGAYNEQFF. CDR3 DNA sequence: TGTGCCAGCAGCCTACGGACAGGGGCCTACAATGAGCAGTTCTTC.

This chain joins TRBV6-1 and TRBJ1-5; D is unclear. Germline V CDR1 and CDR2: MNHNS, SASEGT. V lost 7 bases to trimming and J lost 0 bases, with 10 bases between them. CDR3 length: 14 amino acids. In DNA, the CDR3 is TGTGCCAGCAATAATAACTATAGCAATCAGCCCCAGCATTTT. It is translated as CASNNNYSNQPQHF.

The V call is TRBV10-3, the J call TRBJ1-5, with 12 nucleotides matching TRBD1. CDR1 ENHRY and CDR2 SYGVKD come from the germline V gene. The CDR3 contains 17 residues. The V and J ends lost 4 bases and 2 bases, in that order; junction bases with no gene match: 6. Here the CDR3 DNA reads TGTGCCATCAGTGCCGGGACAGGGGGCATCGGCAATCAGCCCCAGCATTTT. Protein sequence: CAISAGTGGIGNQPQHF.

This clone has a single count. The V call is TRBV2, the J call TRBJ2-5, with D perhaps TRBD1 (6 bases). V was clipped by 4 bases and J by 9 bases, with 18 bases between them. Germline CDR1 SNHLY, CDR2 FYNNEI. This CDR3 spans 14 amino acids. The DNA for the CDR3 is TGTGCCAGCAGTGGGGGGACGGGCGAGGGGGCCCAGTACTTC. Translating it yields CASSGGTGEGAQYF.

This chain joins TRBV7-9 and TRBJ2-1; D may be TRBD2 (7 bases). With 2 bases removed from V and 6 bases from J, the gap between germline ends came to 8 bases. The CDR3 is 13 amino acids. Germline CDR1 and CDR2: SEHNR and FQNEAQ (reference sequence). The CDR3 DNA reads as TGTGCCAGCAGCTTACGGGGGGCCAATGAGCAGTTCTTC. Residues: CASSLRGANEQFF.

In regard to this clone: The identical CDR3 is also encoded by other nucleotide sequences in the sample. The CDR3 region is CASSSAQGYEQYF. CDR3 DNA sequence: TGTGCCAGCAGCTCCGCGCAGGGCTACGAGCAGTACTTC. This sequence joins TRBV6-5 and TRBJ2-7, with D possibly TRBD1 on 5 matching bases. Germline-derived CDR1 and CDR2 are MNHEY and SVGAGI. The CDR3 is 13 amino acids. The V gene lost 6 bases and the J gene lost 3 bases, with 12 bases spanning the gap.

Concerning this clone itself: At one end the junction does not follow the germline gene, possibly because of a read error. CDR3 region: CSSSLSYEQYF. CDR3 nucleotide sequence: TGTTCCAGCAGCTTGAGTTACGAGCAGTACTTC. The chain carries TRBV7-9 and TRBJ2-7; no clear D. Germline-derived CDR1 and CDR2 are SEHNR and FQNEAQ (reference sequence). The CDR3 covers 11 residues.

The J gene is TRBJ1-1, the V gene TRBV14; 7 nucleotides line up with TRBD1. Germline trimming cut 4 bases from V and 1 base from J; bases unmatched to any gene: 18. The germline V gene encodes CDR1 SGHDN and CDR2 FVKESK. The CDR3 loop spans 19 amino acids. Here the CDR3 reads CASSPPDRWMNPANTEAFF. The DNA for the CDR3 is TGTGCCAGCAGCCCCCCGGACAGGTGGATGAACCCGGCGAACACTGAAGCTTTCTTT.

The chain employs TRBV9 and TRBJ2-3; 9 nucleotides match TRBD1. Germline loops: CDR1 SGDLS, CDR2 YYNGEE. With 3 bases clipped from V and 4 bases from J, the junction kept 9 bases outside the gene matches. This CDR3 region has 16 residues. CDR3 sequence: CASSGRQGGTSDTQYF. The CDR3 bases are TGTGCCAGCAGCGGACGACAGGGGGGGACTTCAGATACGCAGTATTTT.

The chain has TRBV6-1 and TRBJ2-1, with 15 bases matching TRBD2. Germline CDR1 reads MNHNS; CDR2 reads SASEGT. CDR3 length: 19 amino acids. The ends lost 2 bases at V and 7 bases at J; junction bases unmatched: 12. CDR3 loop: CASSEIGGTSGRWVNEQFF. CDR3 coding DNA: TGTGCCAGCAGTGAAATTGGAGGGACTAGCGGGAGGTGGGTGAATGAGCAGTTCTTC.

This chain connects TRBV11-2 to TRBJ1-3; D uncertain. In germline, CDR1 is SGHAT, CDR2 FQNNGV. The CDR3 sequence is 14 residues long. Trimming took 4 bases from V and 0 from J, leaving 7 bases between them. This chain's CDR3 is CASSSTVSGNTIYF. CDR3 bases: TGTGCCAGCAGCTCGACTGTCTCTGGAAACACCATATATTTT. Filled out from reference TRBV11-2 and TRBJ1-3, the complete variable domain reads EAGVAQSPRYKIIEKRQSVAFWCNPISGHATLYWYQQILGQGPKLLIQFQNNGVVDDSQLPKDRFSAERLKGVDSTLKIQPAKLEDSAVYLCASSSTVSGNTIYFGEGSWLTVV.

The chain joins TRBV7-9 to TRBJ2-6; D not certain. V lost 1 base and J lost 6, with 10 bases in between. Germline V gives CDR1 SEHNR, CDR2 FQNEAQ (reference sequence). This CDR3 region has 15 residues. CDR3 loop: CASSLGQVKANVLTF. The CDR3 region has the DNA TGTGCCAGCAGCTTAGGCCAGGTAAAGGCCAACGTCCTGACTTTC.

This chain uses TRBV7-9 with TRBJ2-6; perhaps TRBD1 as D (6 bases). Trimming cost V 7 bases and J 0 bases, with 22 bases left between them. Per the germline V gene, CDR1 is SEHNR and CDR2 is FQNEAQ (reference sequence). The CDR3 has 19 amino acids. CDR3 loop: CASTQSTGTGSSGANVLTF. The CDR3 bases are TGTGCCAGCACCCAATCCACAGGGACGGGGAGCTCTGGGGCCAACGTCCTGACTTTC.

The chain employs TRBV28 and TRBJ1-1; D is perhaps TRBD1 (6 bases). Between the trimmed V and J ends, which lost 7 bases and 7 bases, there was a span of 13 bases. Germline CDR1 reads MDHEN; CDR2 reads SYDVKM. The CDR3 is 12 amino acids. CDR3 nucleotide sequence: TGTGCCAGCACCACAGGGTGGGGTGAAGCTTTCTTT. Residues: CASTTGWGEAFF. The variable domain in full, completed from reference TRBV28 and TRBJ1-1, reads DVKVTQSSRYLVKRTGEKVFLECVQDMDHENMFWYRQDPGLGLRLIYFSYDVKMKEKGDIPEGYSVSREKKERFSLILESASTNQTSMYLCASTTGWGEAFFGQGTRLTVV.

As to this clone: The same CDR3 can be traced to other DNA sequences in this sample. The chain uses TRBV5-1 and TRBJ2-1, with 11 bases lining up with TRBD2. CDR3 length equals 16 residues. The ends lost 1 base at V and 3 bases at J; junction bases unmatched: 3. Germline CDR1 reads SGHRS; CDR2 reads YFSETQ. The CDR3 here is CASSLKLAGGYNEQFF. The DNA for the CDR3 is TGCGCCAGCAGCTTGAAGCTAGCGGGAGGCTACAATGAGCAGTTCTTC.

V usage is TRBV7-2 and J usage is TRBJ1-3; D is unclear. The CDR3 covers 14 residues. Germline CDR1 SGHTA, CDR2 FQGNSA. Trimming removed 6 bases from V and 3 bases from J, with 12 bases in between. CDR3 sequence: CASSPGLLGNTIYF. In nucleotides, the CDR3 is TGTGCCAGCAGTCCAGGCCTGCTTGGAAACACCATATATTTT.

This sequence joins TRBV6-6 and TRBJ2-3; D unclear. Germline CDR1 reads MNHNY; CDR2 reads SVGAGI (reference sequence). The V end was cut by 4 bases, the J end by 8 bases, with 13 bases between. The CDR3 spans 13 residues. The DNA of the CDR3 is TGTGCCAGCAGTTTCCAGGCGACCGGTACGCAGTATTTT. Translating gives CASSFQATGTQYF.

The gene calls are TRBV10-3 and TRBJ2-1, with TRBD2 matching 10 bases. The germline gives CDR1 ENHRY, CDR2 SYGVKD. This CDR3 has 15 residues. V shed 8 bases, J shed 7 bases, and the junction held 11 bases outside the gene matches. The CDR3 DNA is TGTGCCATCCGAACTCTAGCGGGAGAGCGGAATGAGCAGTTCTTC. This translates into CAIRTLAGERNEQFF.

This clone was observed a single time. The V gene is TRBV7-3, the J gene TRBJ1-6; unclear D gene. The CDR3 is 16 amino acids. Germline lookup yields CDR1 SGHTA and CDR2 FQGTGA. The V end lost 1 base, the J end lost 0 bases, and 7 bases lay between the germline ends. This CDR3 reads CASSLMGSSYNSPLHF. CDR3 nucleotide sequence: TGTGCCAGCAGCTTAATGGGGAGCTCCTATAATTCACCCCTCCACTTT.

The rearrangement links TRBV9 to TRBJ1-2; D remains unclear. Deletions cut 5 bases from V and 6 bases from J, with 14 bases between. Germline V lookup: CDR1 SGDLS, CDR2 YYNGEE. The CDR3 spans 13 residues. CDR3 loop: CASSTGWQDGYTF. DNA for the CDR3: TGTGCCAGCAGTACCGGCTGGCAGGATGGCTACACCTTC.

The V and J genes are TRBV14 and TRBJ2-7, with 11 bases aligning to TRBD2. There are 17 residues in the CDR3. Germline V lookup: CDR1 SGHDN, CDR2 FVKESK. J was trimmed by 0 bases and V by 0 bases; bases with no gene match: 4. DNA for the CDR3: TGTGCCAGCAGCCAAGAGGATAGCGGGAGGGGCTCCTACGAGCAGTACTTC. Translation gives CASSQEDSGRGSYEQYF.

This clone has more than one count but fewer than ten. The rearrangement joins TRBV29-1 to TRBJ2-7, with D perhaps matching TRBD2 (6 bases). The V end was cut by 7 bases, the J end by 4 bases, with 17 bases between. CDR3 length equals 13 residues. Germline V gives CDR1 SQVTM, CDR2 ANQGSEA. In nucleotides, the CDR3 is TGCAGCGGGACGGACTATCTGGGTTACGAGCAGTACTTC. Protein: CSGTDYLGYEQYF.

The genes are TRBV28 and TRBJ2-1, with 7 nucleotides matching TRBD1. CDR1 is MDHEN, CDR2 SYDVKM, per germline. Germline trimming cut 6 bases from V and 9 bases from J; bases unmatched to any gene: 5. The CDR3 runs to 12 residues. The chain's CDR3 is CASRLTGSEQFF. The CDR3 region has the DNA TGTGCCAGCAGACTGACAGGGAGTGAGCAGTTCTTC.

The genes are TRBV5-8 and TRBJ1-2, with 7 nucleotides matching TRBD1. Germline-derived CDR1 and CDR2 are SGHTS and YDEGEE. J gave up 4 bases and V 4 bases, and 7 bases lay outside the gene matches. The CDR3 covers 14 residues. The CDR3 here is CASSRTGQAYGYTF. The CDR3 DNA is TGTGCCAGCAGCCGTACCGGACAGGCCTATGGCTACACCTTC.

The table lists this clone with a count of one. The V gene is TRBV4-1, the J gene TRBJ2-1; 7 nucleotides agree with TRBD2. The CDR3 length is 15 residues. Germline V lookup: CDR1 MGHRA, CDR2 YSYEKL. The V segment lost 0 bases and the J segment 6 bases; nucleotides outside the gene matches: 5. The CDR3 DNA sequence: TGCGCCAGCAGCCAAGACCCCGGGACTACCAATGAGCAGTTCTTC. It is translated as CASSQDPGTTNEQFF.